The 7 T cell receptor beta chains in this list originate from one sample, sequenced in a study of blood T cell repertoires in COVID-19 (TCRdb year 2020). Libraries were made using the immunoSEQ multiplex PCR assay. Here the immuneACCESS table is served through TCRdb, limited to in-frame sequences with V and J called. Missing clones are a known gap in these copies; in checked studies unresolved V genes cover under half, and the rest lacks a known reason. This sample lists approximately 220,000 clones; around 90% were detected once. The top ten clones comprise over 12% of the sample. Sequencing was done on a sample of PBMCs or T cells enriched from blood (not recorded which). The receptors derive from a man aged 25-40 years who had been exposed to COVID-19.

The rearrangement joins TRBV7-9 to TRBJ2-5, with a weak D call TRBD1 (5 bases). The CDR3 contains 16 residues. Germline-derived CDR1 and CDR2 are SEHNR and FQNEAQ (reference sequence). The V end was cut by 5 bases, the J end by 1 base, with 17 bases between. The CDR3 bases are TGTGCCAGCAGCCGCAGGGCCATCACCCGCCAAGAGACCCAGTACTTC. The encoded protein is CASSRRAITRQETQYF.

V gene TRBV9 combines with J gene TRBJ2-3, with a possible D match to TRBD2 (6 bases). The V end lost 3 bases, the J end lost 2 bases, and 28 bases lay between the germline ends. The germline CDR1 and CDR2 sequences are SGDLS and YYNGEE. The CDR3 has 20 residues. CDR3 region: CASSAGNSPGTSTITDTQYF. CDR3 in DNA: TGTGCCAGCAGCGCGGGGAATAGTCCCGGGACTTCGACTATCACAGATACGCAGTATTTT.

This clone was found once. CDR3 sequence: CASSQMLAGGYEQYF. The CDR3 coding sequence is TGTGCCAGCAGCCAAATGCTAGCGGGGGGCTACGAGCAGTACTTC. The chain links TRBV3-1 (or the pseudogene TRBV3-2) to TRBJ2-7, with TRBD2 matching 11 bases. The CDR3 is 15 residues long. Germline values: CDR1 LGHDT, CDR2 YNNKEL (reference sequence). Trimming took 2 bases from V and 3 from J; bases not matched to a gene: 3.

The chain joins TRBV6-1 to TRBJ2-6; TRBD1 is a possible D gene (5 bases). V lost 3 bases and J lost 1, with 7 bases in between. This CDR3 is built from 15 residues. Germline CDR1 MNHNS, CDR2 SASEGT. CDR3 DNA: TGTGCCAGCAGTGACAGGGATTCTGGGGCCAACGTCCTGACTTTC. It specifies CASSDRDSGANVLTF.

This sequence joins TRBV4-2 and TRBJ2-5; perhaps TRBD2 as D (5 bases). V was clipped by 2 bases and J by 0 bases, with 7 bases between them. This CDR3 is built from 14 residues. Germline-derived CDR1 and CDR2 are LGHNA and YNFKEQ. CDR3: CASSQRGNQETQYF. In DNA form, the CDR3 reads TGTGCCAGCAGCCAACGGGGAAACCAAGAGACCCAGTACTTC.

A few counts support this clone. CDR3 protein: CASSNPRGTQETQYF. DNA of the CDR3: TGTGCCAGCAGTAACCCCAGGGGTACCCAAGAGACCCAGTACTTC. The genes are TRBV2 and TRBJ2-5; D may be TRBD1 (6 bases). The CDR3 consists of 15 residues. Germline V lookup: CDR1 SNHLY, CDR2 FYNNEI. Trimming took 5 bases from V and 1 from J, leaving 14 bases between them.

J is TRBJ2-3 and V is TRBV11-1; D is unclear. Germline lookup yields CDR1 SGHAT and CDR2 FQDESV (reference sequence). Trimming stripped 4 bases from V and 6 bases from J, with 8 bases between. The CDR3 is made up of 12 amino acids. In nucleotides, the CDR3 is TGTGCCAGCAGCTCGCCCCGGGATACGCAGTATTTT. Residues: CASSSPRDTQYF.